Sequencing of this T cell receptor (beta chain) was carried out in a study of tumor-infiltrating lymphocytes in primary liver carcinoma. Study-level background: Resecting the tumor surgically was how the patients' primary liver carcinoma was treated.

The researchers obtained blood RNA from unsorted whole blood and also extracted germline DNA. The authors made TCR beta cDNA from roughly 480 ng total RNA with a constant-region primer. Three nested multiplex PCR rounds, a slightly modified ARM-PCR method, built the TCR beta libraries. Forward primers for TRBV1-TRBV30 and a C-beta reverse primer served the first two PCR rounds, at about 10 cycles each. Via MiXCR, TCRdb re-called the multiplex PCR reads, giving one row per CDR3 protein. This sample carries fewer than 350,000 distinct CDR3 sequences, around three fifths of them seen once, and the ten largest clones take approximately 9.4%. V lost 5 bases to trimming and J lost 3 bases, with 5 bases between them. The CDR3 runs to 11 residues. In germline, CDR1 is PRHDT, CDR2 FYEKMQ (reference sequence). Study-wide results and limits: Tumors significantly exceeded blood in top-250-clone fraction (p = 0.039).

This clonotype was seen ten or more times. Its antigen is unknown. The rearrangement uses TRBV13 and TRBJ2-7; D is uncertain. Sequenced: peripheral blood. The sequence was obtained from a middle-aged man with primary liver carcinoma and hepatitis B virus infection. This chain's CDR3 is CASSLDYEQYF. DNA of the CDR3: TGTGCCAGCAGCCTTGACTACGAGCAGTACTTC.